The rows below give T cell receptor beta chains drawn from one sample of a study of Graves' ophthalmopathy and Graves' hyperthyroidism. TCRdb redid the calling of the multiplex PCR reads with MiXCR, one entry per CDR3 protein. The repertoire holds nearly 400,000 distinct CDR3 sequences, with 15% to 20% as singletons. The source material was peripheral blood. All receptors come from a woman between 18 and 29 years old with Graves' ophthalmopathy. The CDR3 runs from the conserved cysteine through the conserved F or W. A D gene is named only where the DNA matches it firmly. The size field is filled for only some rows; it gives once, few, many or a size class.

j_gene	d_gene	v_gene	abundance	CDR3aa	CDR3nt
TRBJ1-1	-	TRBV30	many	CAWSQGNTEAFF	TGTGCCTGGTCACAGGGGAACACTGAAGCTTTCTTT
TRBJ1-5	-	TRBV12-3/TRBV12-4	many	CASSLGSTVPLPQHF	TGTGCCAGCAGTTTGGGATCGACAGTTCCCTTGCCCCAGCATTTT
TRBJ1-1	TRBD1	TRBV12-3/TRBV12-4	many	CASGDRGNTEAFF	TGTGCCAGCGGGGACAGGGGGAACACTGAAGCTTTCTTT
TRBJ2-7	TRBD2	TRBV5-1	many	CASSLVSGGTYEQYF	TGCGCCAGCAGCTTGGTGTCGGGGGGTACCTACGAGCAGTACTTC
TRBJ2-7	-	TRBV7-2	many	CASSLVPGESYEQYF	TGTGCCAGCAGCTTAGTCCCCGGTGAATCCTACGAGCAGTACTTC
TRBJ1-1	-	TRBV6-5	many	CASTDWGGTEAFF	TGTGCCAGCACCGATTGGGGTGGCACTGAAGCTTTCTTT
TRBJ2-7	-	TRBV5-1	-	CASSDTVGEQCF	TGCGCCAGCAGCGACACAGTCGGCGAGCAGTGCTTC
TRBJ1-2	TRBD1	TRBV28	many	CASSNGRGRSYGYTF	TGTGCCAGCTCAAATGGGAGGGGGCGAAGCTATGGCTACACCTTC
TRBJ1-1	-	TRBV11-2	many	CASSLKGENTEAFF	TGTGCCAGCAGCTTGAAGGGGGAGAACACTGAAGCTTTCTTT
TRBJ1-1	-	TRBV19	many	CASTAGTSGNTEAFF	TGTGCCAGTACCGCCGGCACCTCTGGAAACACTGAAGCTTTCTTT
TRBJ1-1	-	TRBV12-3/TRBV12-4	-	CASSYLQEDTEAFF	TGTGCCAGCAGTTACTTACAGGAAGACACTGAAGCTTTCTTT
TRBJ2-7	TRBD1	TRBV7-3	many	CASGAGQGVPGTYEQYF	TGTGCCAGCGGGGCGGGACAGGGGGTCCCTGGCACCTACGAGCAGTACTTC
TRBJ2-7	-	TRBV20-1	many	CSAGNPGRPSSYEQYF	TGCAGTGCTGGCAACCCAGGACGCCCGAGCTCCTACGAGCAGTACTTC
TRBJ1-1	TRBD1	TRBV12-3/TRBV12-4	many	CASRDRTGWNTEAFF	TGTGCCAGCAGAGACCGGACAGGCTGGAACACTGAAGCTTTCTTT
TRBJ1-6	TRBD1	TRBV6-1	-	CASRIWTGLNSPLHF	TGTGCCAGCAGGATTTGGACAGGGCTCAATTCACCCCTCCACTTT
TRBJ2-7	TRBD1	TRBV6-1	-	CASRSGQGIEQYF	TGTGCCAGCAGATCCGGACAGGGGATCGAGCAGTACTTC
TRBJ1-1	-	TRBV6-1	many	CASSERELNTEAFF	TGTGCCAGCAGTGAGAGGGAGTTGAACACTGAAGCTTTCTTT
TRBJ1-3	-	TRBV5-6	many	CASSLGYLSGNTIYF	TGTGCCAGCAGCTTGGGGTATCTCTCTGGAAACACCATATATTTT
TRBJ1-1	-	TRBV2	-	CASSAQGQIEAFF	TGTGCCAGCAGTGCCCAAGGACAGATTGAAGCTTTCTTT
TRBJ1-1	-	TRBV18	many	CASSPTTNRVTEAFF	TGTGCCAGCTCACCAACAACCAACAGGGTCACTGAAGCTTTCTTT
TRBJ2-5	TRBD2	TRBV15	-	CATSRAPSGKGPETQYF	TGTGCCACCAGCAGAGCTCCTAGCGGGAAGGGGCCAGAGACCCAGTACTTC
TRBJ1-5	-	TRBV10-3	many	CAISESTRSNQPQHF	TGTGCCATCAGTGAGTCGACTAGGAGCAATCAGCCCCAGCATTTT
TRBJ2-7	-	TRBV28	many	CASSLGRGGEQYF	TGTGCCAGCAGCCTCGGACGGGGCGGCGAGCAGTACTTC
TRBJ2-4	-	TRBV7-2	-	CASSFKGVDIQYF	TGTGCCAGCAGCTTCAAGGGGGTGGACATTCAGTACTTC
TRBJ2-7	-	TRBV12-3/TRBV12-4	many	CASSLQGSTPEQYF	TGTGCCAGCAGTTTACAGGGAAGCACCCCCGAGCAGTACTTC
TRBJ1-1	-	TRBV6-2/TRBV6-3	many	CAGSRGLNTEAFF	TGTGCCGGCAGCCGAGGGTTGAACACTGAAGCTTTCTTT
TRBJ1-2	TRBD1	TRBV12-3/TRBV12-4	-	CASTQGGGYGYTF	TGTGCCAGCACCCAGGGGGGGGGCTATGGCTACACCTTC
TRBJ2-7	-	TRBV7-2	many	CASSLASPRSANSYEQYF	TGTGCCAGCAGCTTAGCTTCGCCCCGGTCAGCCAACTCTTACGAGCAGTACTTC
TRBJ2-5	TRBD2	TRBV19	many	CASSPIGLAGPETQYF	TGTGCCAGTAGTCCGATAGGACTAGCGGGGCCAGAGACCCAGTACTTC
TRBJ2-4	-	TRBV24-1	many	CATSDVSWRQYF	TGTGCCACCAGTGATGTTTCGTGGAGACAGTACTTC
TRBJ2-5	-	TRBV9	few	CASRASDSSQETQYF	TGTGCCAGCAGGGCTTCCGACAGCTCCCAAGAGACCCAGTACTTC
TRBJ1-5	-	TRBV19	many	CASSMFYSSNQPQHF	TGTGCCAGTAGTATGTTTTACAGTAGCAATCAGCCCCAGCATTTT
TRBJ2-7	-	TRBV19	-	CASSIRSGSPSFYEQYF	TGTGCCAGTAGTATAAGGTCCGGGAGCCCATCTTTCTACGAGCAGTACTTC
TRBJ2-2	TRBD1	TRBV12-3/TRBV12-4	-	CASTRGTANTGELFF	TGTGCCAGCACCCGTGGGACAGCAAACACCGGGGAGCTGTTTTTT
TRBJ1-2	TRBD1	TRBV6-1	many	CASSETGYGYTF	TGTGCCAGCAGTGAGACAGGGTACGGCTACACCTTC
TRBJ1-1	TRBD1	TRBV12-3/TRBV12-4	-	CASRYSGGTDTEAFF	TGTGCCAGCAGATATTCAGGGGGAACGGACACTGAAGCTTTCTTT
TRBJ2-7	TRBD1	TRBV6-1	-	CASRRDSISYEQYF	TGTGCCAGCAGGAGGGACAGCATCTCTTACGAGCAGTACTTC
TRBJ2-7	TRBD1	TRBV6-5	many	CASSYGGQGAGEQYF	TGTGCCAGCAGTTACGGCGGACAGGGGGCTGGCGAGCAGTACTTC
TRBJ2-7	-	TRBV27	-	CASSLHLEGYEQYF	TGTGCCAGCAGTTTGCACCTCGAGGGTTACGAGCAGTACTTC
TRBJ2-2	-	TRBV12-3/TRBV12-4	-	CASSLGQGGELFF	TGTGCCAGCAGTTTGGGGCAGGGCGGGGAGCTGTTTTTT
TRBJ2-7	TRBD1	TRBV6-1	-	CATGQAPDEQYF	TGTGCCACCGGACAGGCTCCGGACGAGCAGTACTTC
TRBJ2-7	-	TRBV5-5	many	CASSAIHRTPGYEQYF	TGTGCCAGCAGCGCCATCCACAGGACACCTGGGTACGAGCAGTACTTC
TRBJ2-7	TRBD2	TRBV12-3/TRBV12-4	many	CASSLRWTRGREQYF	TGTGCCAGCAGCCTCCGGTGGACTAGGGGACGCGAGCAGTACTTC
TRBJ1-5	-	TRBV19	-	CASSKTYEPQHF	TGTGCCAGTAGTAAAACGTATGAGCCCCAGCATTTT
TRBJ2-7	-	TRBV4-1	many	CASSQDRSGAEVQYF	TGCGCCAGCAGCCAAGATAGAAGTGGGGCGGAGGTGCAGTACTTC
TRBJ2-7	-	TRBV14	-	CASSRLDSPYEQYF	TGTGCCAGCAGCCGGCTGGACAGCCCCTACGAGCAGTACTTC
TRBJ1-1	TRBD1	TRBV7-2	many	CASRDRGAQNTETFF	TGTGCCAGCCGGGACAGGGGCGCGCAGAACACTGAAACTTTCTTT
TRBJ2-5	TRBD1	TRBV12-3/TRBV12-4	many	CASSFGDRPPYF	TGTGCCAGCAGTTTTGGGGACAGACCTCCGTACTTC
TRBJ2-5	TRBD1	TRBV5-6	many	CASSPDRGQETQYF	TGTGCCAGCAGCCCGGACAGGGGCCAAGAGACCCAGTACTTC
TRBJ2-2	-	TRBV28	-	CASRIQVGELFF	TGTGCCAGCAGAATCCAGGTCGGGGAGCTGTTTTTT
TRBJ2-6	-	TRBV6-2/TRBV6-3	many	CASTRWGSGANVLTF	TGTGCCAGCACCCGATGGGGGTCTGGGGCCAACGTCCTGACTTTC
TRBJ2-5	-	TRBV6-1	-	CASSEPSGRGETQYF	TGTGCCAGCAGTGAGCCCTCAGGGCGGGGAGAGACCCAGTACTTC